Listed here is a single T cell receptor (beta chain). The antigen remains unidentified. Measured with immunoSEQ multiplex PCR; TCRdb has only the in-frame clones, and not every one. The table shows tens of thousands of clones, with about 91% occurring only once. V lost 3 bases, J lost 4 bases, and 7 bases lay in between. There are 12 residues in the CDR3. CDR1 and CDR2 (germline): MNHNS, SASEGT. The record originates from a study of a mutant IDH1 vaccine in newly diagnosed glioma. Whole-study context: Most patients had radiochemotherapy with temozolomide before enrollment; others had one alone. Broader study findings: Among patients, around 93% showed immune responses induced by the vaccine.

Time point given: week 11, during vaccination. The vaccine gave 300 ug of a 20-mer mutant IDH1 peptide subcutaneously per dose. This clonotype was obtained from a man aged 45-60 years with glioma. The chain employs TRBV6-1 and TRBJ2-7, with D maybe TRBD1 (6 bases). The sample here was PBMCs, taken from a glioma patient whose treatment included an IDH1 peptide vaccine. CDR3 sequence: CASSERGYEQYF. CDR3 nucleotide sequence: TGTGCCAGCAGTGAGAGGGGGTACGAGCAGTACTTC.